This is a list of T cell receptor beta chains from one sample in a study of blood T cells in healthy people across ages. One entry per CDR3 protein results from TCRdb running MiXCR on the 5' RACE reads. Of around 520,000 distinct CDR3 sequences detected, 27% appear once; the ten largest clones hold approximately 3.6%. These same records also appear under a second study, on T cells of mothers and their children.

Material: blood. These receptor sequences come from a boy aged 2 to 10 in good health. Both conserved end residues are part of each CDR3. A D gene is named only where the DNA matches it firmly. Some rows mark clone size as missing; the rest say once, few, many or name a class of expanded clone.

clone size	V gene	J gene	D gene	CDR3 protein	CDR3 DNA
NA	TRBV6-1	TRBJ2-4	NA	CASSERWTEIKNIQYF	TGTGCCAGCAGTGAAAGGTGGACGGAGATCAAAAACATTCAGTACTTC
NA	TRBV10-3	TRBJ2-3	TRBD2	CAITARFSGGLDTQYF	TGTGCCATCACCGCCAGGTTCAGCGGGGGTCTGGATACGCAGTATTTT
NA	TRBV6-1	TRBJ2-4	NA	CAVWVGTAKNIQYF	TGTGCCGTGTGGGTGGGGACAGCCAAAAACATTCAGTACTTC
few	TRBV7-2	TRBJ2-7	NA	CASSPGSQTSYEQYF	TGTGCCAGCAGCCCGGGGTCCCAAACCTCCTACGAGCAGTACTTC
NA	TRBV6-5	TRBJ2-7	TRBD1	CASRTGFEQYF	TGTGCCAGCAGGACAGGGTTCGAGCAGTACTTC
once	TRBV7-2	TRBJ1-1	TRBD1	CASSLMTGGDTEAFF	TGTGCCAGCAGCTTAATGACAGGGGGAGACACTGAAGCTTTCTTT
few	TRBV5-1	TRBJ1-5	NA	CASSLGQDQPQHF	TGCGCCAGCAGCTTGGGACAGGATCAGCCCCAGCATTTT
NA	TRBV3-1	TRBJ2-7	NA	CASSQVPGAHEQYF	TGTGCCAGCAGCCAAGTACCAGGGGCCCACGAGCAGTACTTC
few	TRBV7-9	TRBJ2-5	NA	CASSQPGWGQETQYF	TGTGCCAGCAGCCAACCTGGATGGGGGCAAGAGACCCAGTACTTC
NA	TRBV10-3	TRBJ2-7	TRBD1	CAIKPGTGAFGEQYF	TGTGCCATCAAACCCGGGACAGGGGCTTTTGGGGAGCAGTACTTC
many	TRBV12-3/TRBV12-4	TRBJ2-1	TRBD2	CASSPLVGLAGGGYNEQFF	TGTGCCAGCAGCCCCCTTGTGGGACTAGCGGGAGGGGGGTACAATGAGCAGTTCTTC
NA	TRBV19	TRBJ1-1	NA	CASRLRGTEAFF	TGTGCCAGTAGGCTACGGGGCACTGAAGCTTTCTTT
NA	TRBV7-9	TRBJ2-1	NA	CASRREGAYNEQFF	TGTGCCAGCAGAAGGGAGGGGGCATACAATGAGCAGTTCTTC
few	TRBV29-1	TRBJ2-6	NA	CSVDGGGTGANVLTF	TGCAGCGTTGATGGTGGCGGGACTGGGGCCAACGTCCTGACTTTC
NA	TRBV20-1	TRBJ2-7	TRBD2	CSAHIGGRSYEQYF	TGCAGTGCGCATATAGGCGGGAGGTCCTACGAGCAGTACTTC
few	TRBV7-9	TRBJ2-5	TRBD2	CASSLSGGPEETQYF	TGTGCCAGCAGCTTAAGCGGGGGGCCGGAGGAGACCCAGTACTTC
NA	TRBV20-1	TRBJ2-5	NA	CSARGRDGQETQYF	TGCAGTGCTAGAGGCCGGGACGGGCAAGAGACCCAGTACTTC
NA	TRBV6-5	TRBJ2-1	TRBD2	CASSLAGGSHNEQFF	TGTGCCAGCAGTCTAGCGGGAGGGTCCCACAATGAGCAGTTCTTC
few	TRBV7-9	TRBJ2-5	NA	CASSWELRETQYF	TGTGCCAGCAGCTGGGAGCTTAGGGAGACCCAGTACTTC
few	TRBV10-1	TRBJ2-5	NA	CARTKHRQGQETQYF	TGCGCCAGGACCAAACACCGGCAGGGCCAAGAGACCCAGTACTTC
few	TRBV30	TRBJ2-1	TRBD2	CAWSVISGAYNEQFF	TGTGCCTGGAGTGTAATAAGCGGGGCCTACAATGAGCAGTTCTTC
NA	TRBV10-3	TRBJ1-2	TRBD1	CAISETVGQGRGYTF	TGTGCCATCAGTGAGACCGTAGGACAGGGCCGTGGCTACACCTTC
few	TRBV29-1	TRBJ2-3	TRBD2	CSVEDTGLARDTQYF	TGCAGCGTTGAAGATACAGGACTAGCGAGAGATACGCAGTATTTT
many	TRBV6-2/TRBV6-3	TRBJ2-7	TRBD2	CASSSTSGSSYEQYF	TGTGCCAGCAGTTCGACTAGCGGGAGTTCCTACGAGCAGTACTTC
few	TRBV27	TRBJ2-4	NA	CASSLGHSLNIQYF	TGTGCCAGCAGTTTGGGGCATAGTCTAAACATTCAGTACTTC
NA	TRBV7-9	TRBJ1-1	NA	CASSLVRREAFF	TGTGCCAGCAGCTTAGTTCGCAGGGAAGCTTTCTTT
few	TRBV12-3/TRBV12-4	TRBJ2-7	NA	CASSFSQGQYEQYF	TGTGCCAGCAGTTTTAGCCAGGGGCAGTACGAGCAGTACTTC
NA	TRBV12-3/TRBV12-4	TRBJ2-7	NA	CASRQDGSLFYF	TGTGCCAGCAGACAGGACGGGTCACTTTTCTACTTC
few	TRBV11-2	TRBJ2-5	TRBD2	CASSVNPGRGLETQYF	TGTGCCAGCAGCGTGAACCCCGGGAGGGGGTTGGAGACCCAGTACTTC
NA	TRBV12-3/TRBV12-4	TRBJ1-2	TRBD1	CASSLDQGARGGYTF	TGTGCCAGCAGTTTAGATCAGGGGGCACGGGGCGGCTACACCTTC
few	TRBV12-5	TRBJ1-1	NA	CASGLDRVTNTEAFF	TGTGCTAGTGGTTTGGACAGGGTAACGAACACTGAAGCTTTCTTT
NA	TRBV9	TRBJ2-2	TRBD2	CASSNPAGGGAGELFF	TGTGCCAGCAGTAACCCGGCGGGAGGGGGGGCCGGGGAGCTGTTTTTT
NA	TRBV20-1	TRBJ1-4	TRBD1	CSAGDRGFF	TGCAGTGCTGGGGACAGGGGGTTTTTT
NA	TRBV4-3	TRBJ1-2	NA	CASSQAQGHGYTF	TGCGCCAGCAGCCAAGCACAGGGCCATGGCTACACCTTC